This section outlines one TCR beta chain sequence together with its context. This specimen comes from a study of blood T cell repertoires in COVID-19. The assay was immunoSEQ multiplex PCR, and TCRdb's table has in-frame clones only and misses some. The profile covers about 110,000 clones, with around 86% appearing a single time and over 35% taken by the ten largest. The sequenced material came from peripheral blood. This sequence was found in a man older than 75 with acute or convalescent COVID-19.

CDR3 DNA sequence: TGTGCCAGCAGCCCCCGACCATCCGGGACTAGGAACATTCAGTACTTC. Translated: CASSPRPSGTRNIQYF. The chain employs TRBV9 and TRBJ2-4; 8 bases map to TRBD2. V lost 4 bases and J lost 7; bases outside the gene matches: 13. The germline CDR1 and CDR2 sequences are SGDLS and YYNGEE. CDR3 length equals 16 residues.